The 25 T cell receptor beta chains presented below share a single source sample, sequenced in a study of blood T cells in healthy people across ages. For the second PCR, which ran for about 6 to 11 cycles, a sample-barcoded 5' primer and a J-beta primer mix were used. TCRdb ran MiXCR on the 5' RACE reads and lists one entry per CDR3 protein. The table includes more than 1,400,000 distinct CDR3 sequences, around 39% detected once. The sample taken for sequencing was blood. The receptors here all came from a woman aged 18-35 years in good health.

The CDR3 here is CSARDSGQQETQYF. CDR3 coding DNA: TGCAGTGCTAGAGATTCCGGGCAGCAAGAGACCCAGTACTTC. The chain joins TRBV20-1 to TRBJ2-5; D ambiguous. The germline V gene encodes CDR1 DFQATT and CDR2 SNEGSKA (reference sequence). With 0 bases removed from V and 2 bases from J, the gap between germline ends came to 10 bases. The CDR3 extends over 14 amino acids.

This rearrangement joins TRBV7-9 to TRBJ2-7; D uncertain. V was cut by 5 bases and J by 2 bases, with 19 bases left in between. CDR1 is SEHNR, CDR2 FQNEAQ, per germline (reference sequence). This CDR3 is 16 amino acids long. For the CDR3, the DNA is TGTGCCAGCAGCGGCATGGGTCGGCGGATCCCCTACGAGCAGTACTTC. This translates into CASSGMGRRIPYEQYF.

This clonotype has a handful of counts. The chain recombines TRBV30 with TRBJ2-1; no clear D. The germline gives CDR1 GTSNPN, CDR2 SVGIG (reference sequence). V shed 0 bases and J shed 0 bases, with 9 bases lying between them. The CDR3 spans 15 residues. In nucleotides, the CDR3 is TGTGCCTGGAGTGTCGGGTTGAGCTCCTACAATGAGCAGTTCTTC. Translation: CAWSVGLSSYNEQFF.

This clonotype was seen more than once but under ten times. The gene calls are TRBV9 and TRBJ2-5; D gene ambiguous. The CDR3 contains 17 residues. Trimming cost V 1 base and J 4 bases, with 20 bases left between them. Germline V gene sequence: CDR1 SGDLS, CDR2 YYNGEE. The CDR3 DNA sequence: TGTGCCAGCAGCGTACCAGGAGAGGTAGGGTACGGAGAGACCCAGTACTTC. As protein: CASSVPGEVGYGETQYF.

The V call is TRBV20-1, the J call TRBJ2-1; possible D gene TRBD2, 6 bases. V shed 5 bases and J shed 2 bases, with 16 bases lying between them. Germline lookup yields CDR1 DFQATT and CDR2 SNEGSKA (reference sequence). The CDR3 sequence is 15 residues long. This CDR3 reads CSAAATSIAYNEQFF. The CDR3 DNA reads TGCAGTGCTGCGGCGACTAGTATCGCCTACAATGAGCAGTTCTTC.

To note about this clonotype: Being one base from a much bigger clone, this may be a read error. V and J are TRBV7-2 and TRBJ2-5, with 11 nucleotides matching TRBD2. Germline loops: CDR1 SGHTA, CDR2 FQGNSA. This CDR3 spans 14 amino acids. CDR3 region: CANSSRLAGNEQYF. CDR3 nucleotide sequence: TGTGCCAACAGCAGCCGACTAGCGGGGAATGAGCAGTACTTC. The whole variable domain, filled in from reference TRBV7-2 and TRBJ2-5, reads GAGVSQSPSNKVTEKGKDVELRCDPISGHTALYWYRQSLGQGLEFLIYFQGNSAPDKSGLPSDRFSAERTGGSVSTLTIQRTQQEDSAVYLCANSSRLAGNEQYFGPGTRLLVL.

The chain has TRBV19 and TRBJ2-1; no reliable D call. The V gene lost 5 bases and the J gene lost 8 bases, with 16 bases spanning the gap. Germline-derived CDR1 and CDR2 are LNHDA and SQIVND (reference sequence). The CDR3 covers 14 residues. CDR3 DNA: TGTGCCAGTAGTGTAAGTCTCGAACTTCATGAGCAGTTCTTC. Translating gives CASSVSLELHEQFF.

The V gene is TRBV27, the J gene TRBJ1-3; D remains ambiguous. The germline V gene encodes CDR1 MNHEY and CDR2 SMNVEV (reference sequence). The CDR3 totals 14 residues. The V end was cut by 5 bases, the J end by 4 bases, with 12 bases between. The CDR3 sequence is CASSEERSGNTIYF. For the CDR3, the DNA is TGTGCCAGCAGTGAGGAAAGGTCAGGAAACACCATATATTTT.

This clonotype has a handful of counts. The chain carries TRBV3-1 and TRBJ2-7; 14 bases map to TRBD2. CDR3 size: 18 residues. With V trimmed by 1 base and J by 2 bases, 7 bases remained unmatched. The germline gives CDR1 LGHDT, CDR2 YNNKEL (reference sequence). The CDR3 sequence is CASSQVIGTSGGPYEQYF. The CDR3 coding sequence is TGTGCCAGCAGCCAAGTAATAGGGACTAGCGGGGGTCCCTACGAGCAGTACTTC.

The table lists this clonotype with a few counts. The chain couples TRBV7-8 to TRBJ1-4; weak D call: TRBD1 (5 bases). Germline V lookup: CDR1 SGHVS, CDR2 FQNEAQ. The CDR3 has 17 residues. The ends were cut back, 2 bases at V and 1 base at J, with 14 bases in the middle. The CDR3 nucleotides are TGTGCCAGCAGCTTATACCTGGGGGTGGGAACTAATGAAAAACTGTTTTTT. As protein: CASSLYLGVGTNEKLFF.

This chain joins TRBV12-3 or TRBV12-4 and TRBJ2-7; 9 bases map to TRBD1. V was pared by 1 base and J by 0 bases, with 4 bases of the junction left unmatched. This CDR3 contains 16 residues. The CDR3 region has the DNA TGTGCCAGCAGTTTAGGACAGGGGGGAAGCTCCTACGAGCAGTACTTC. Its protein is CASSLGQGGSSYEQYF.

V and J are TRBV12-3 or TRBV12-4 and TRBJ2-1; 7 positions agree with TRBD2. This CDR3 has 15 residues. V gave up 4 bases and J gave up 9 bases; unmatched junction bases: 12. CDR3 amino acids: CASSSRAGTTSEQFF. CDR3 nucleotide sequence: TGTGCCAGCAGTTCAAGGGCCGGGACTACAAGTGAGCAGTTCTTC.

This clonotype turned up a few times. This chain connects TRBV3-1 to TRBJ2-1, with TRBD2 matching over 11 bases. The germline V gene encodes CDR1 LGHDT and CDR2 YNNKEL (reference sequence). V gave up 5 bases and J gave up 9 bases; unmatched junction bases: 9. The CDR3 runs 15 residues. CDR3 amino acids: CASSILAGVSGEQFF. CDR3 in DNA: TGTGCCAGCAGCATACTAGCGGGAGTTTCCGGTGAGCAGTTCTTC.

The chain links TRBV27 to TRBJ1-2; no reliable D call. The V gene lost 6 bases and the J gene lost 9 bases, with 14 bases spanning the gap. Germline-derived CDR1 and CDR2 are MNHEY and SMNVEV (reference sequence). The CDR3 extends over 12 amino acids. CDR3 DNA sequence: TGTGCCAGCAGATCAGACAAAGTGTGCTACACCTTC. Translation: CASRSDKVCYTF.

This clonotype was observed a handful of times. The chain is built from TRBV4-1 and TRBJ2-7; TRBD2 agrees at 8 bases. CDR1 and CDR2 (germline): MGHRA, YSYEKL. Trimming took 4 bases from V and 3 from J; bases not matched to a gene: 8. The CDR3 contains 15 residues. The CDR3 DNA is TGCGCCAGCAGCCCCACGGGTCTAGCGGGCTACGAGCAGTACTTC. Translating gives CASSPTGLAGYEQYF.

The chain has TRBV19 and TRBJ2-3, with 7 bases fitting TRBD1. This CDR3 has 16 residues. Losses at the gene ends were 5 bases for V and 5 bases for J; bases not matched to a gene: 13. Per the germline V gene, CDR1 is LNHDA and CDR2 is SQIVND (reference sequence). The CDR3 region has the DNA TGTGCCAGTAGTGTCCTACTAGGGGGCCCCGGAGATACGCAGTATTTT. As protein: CASSVLLGGPGDTQYF.

The chain employs TRBV6-1 and TRBJ2-1; D unclear. This CDR3 is 13 amino acids long. The germline V gene has CDR1 MNHNS and CDR2 SASEGT. V was pared by 5 bases and J by 1 base, with 6 bases between. The CDR3 sequence is CASSQLSYNEQFF. CDR3 sequence (DNA): TGTGCCAGCAGTCAGCTTTCCTACAATGAGCAGTTCTTC.

The V call is TRBV20-1, the J call TRBJ2-7; TRBD2 matches at 12 bases. Germline loops: CDR1 DFQATT, CDR2 SNEGSKA (reference sequence). The CDR3 runs 16 residues. J lost 2 bases, V lost 3 bases, and 8 bases had no gene match. The CDR3: CSASRGASGRAYEQYF. DNA for the CDR3: TGCAGTGCTAGCCGGGGGGCTAGCGGGAGGGCCTACGAGCAGTACTTC.

The rearrangement joins TRBV21-1 to TRBJ2-5; the table gives TRBD1 as D, unverified against the DNA. TRBV21-1 is given as a pseudogene. This CDR3 has 16 residues. CDR3 in amino acids: CASSPYRRVVQETQYF. In DNA, the CDR3 is TGTGCCAGCAGCCCCTACAGGCGTGTGGTCCAAGAGACCCAGTACTTC.

A word on this clonotype: The germline gene is not matched at one end of the junction; a read error may be the cause. The chain uses TRBV7-8 and TRBJ1-5; the D is unclear. The length of the CDR3 is 14 residues. CDR1 and CDR2 (germline): SGHVS, FQNEAQ. The CDR3 DNA sequence: TGTACCAGCAGCTTAAGGAGGAGCAATCAGCCCCAGCATTTT. This sequence encodes CTSSLRRSNQPQHF.

This clonotype appeared a few times. The rearrangement uses TRBV21-1 and TRBJ2-1. TRBV21-1 is recorded as a pseudogene. The CDR3 has 13 residues. The DNA for the CDR3 is TGTGCCAGCAGCAAAGGTCCGGTCGATGAGCAGTTCTTC. Translation gives CASSKGPVDEQFF.

This chain links TRBV28 with TRBJ2-7, with D unclear. The germline V gene encodes CDR1 MDHEN and CDR2 SYDVKM. V shed 6 bases and J shed 2 bases, with 11 bases lying between them. The CDR3 is 13 amino acids. The CDR3 DNA is TGTGCCAGCAGAGGCAGTCCAACCTACGAGCAGTACTTC. This gives the protein CASRGSPTYEQYF.

This sequence joins TRBV19 and TRBJ2-1; 10 bases fit TRBD2. V trimming: 3 bases; J trimming: 9 bases; junction bases outside the gene matches: 11. Per the germline V gene, CDR1 is LNHDA and CDR2 is SQIVND (reference sequence). The CDR3 extends over 16 amino acids. The CDR3 DNA sequence: TGTGCCAGTAGTATCCCCACTAGCGGGAACTTGTTTGAGCAGTTCTTC. This codes for CASSIPTSGNLFEQFF. The full variable domain, its missing parts supplied by reference TRBV19 and TRBJ2-1, is DGGITQSPKYLFRKEGQNVTLSCEQNLNHDAMYWYRQDPGQGLRLIYYSQIVNDFQKGDIAEGYSVSREKKESFPLTVTSAQKNPTAFYLCASSIPTSGNLFEQFFGPGTRLTVL.

This sequence joins TRBV4-2 and TRBJ2-1, with D uncertain. Judging by the DNA end, TRBJ2-7 fits better; the J call may be wrong. CDR3 length equals 14 residues. Germline values: CDR1 LGHNA, CDR2 YNFKEQ. The CDR3 DNA reads TGTGCCAGCAGCCAAGGCGATTTCTACAATGAGCAGTACTTC. This translates into CASSQGDFYNEQYF.

The chain's CDR3 is CASSPRDSGRIQYF. The CDR3 nucleotides read TGTGCCAGCAGCCCTCGGGACAGTGGGCGCATTCAGTACTTC. V gene TRBV9 combines with J gene TRBJ2-7, with TRBD1 matching 7 bases. TRBJ2-4 matches the DNA end more closely, so the J call is doubtful. Per germline, CDR1 SGDLS and CDR2 YYNGEE. CDR3 length equals 14 residues.